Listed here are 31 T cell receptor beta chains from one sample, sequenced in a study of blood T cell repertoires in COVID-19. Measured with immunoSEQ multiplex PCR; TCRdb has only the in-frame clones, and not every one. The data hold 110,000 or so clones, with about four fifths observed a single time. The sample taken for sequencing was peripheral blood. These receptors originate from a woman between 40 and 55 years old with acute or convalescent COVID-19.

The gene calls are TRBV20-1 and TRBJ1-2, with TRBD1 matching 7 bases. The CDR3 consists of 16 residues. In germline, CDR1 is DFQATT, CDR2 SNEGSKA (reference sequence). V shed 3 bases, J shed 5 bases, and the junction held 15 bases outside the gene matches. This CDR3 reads CSASTVAGQAGYGYTF. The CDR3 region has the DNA TGCAGTGCTAGTACGGTAGCAGGACAGGCGGGTTATGGCTACACCTTC.

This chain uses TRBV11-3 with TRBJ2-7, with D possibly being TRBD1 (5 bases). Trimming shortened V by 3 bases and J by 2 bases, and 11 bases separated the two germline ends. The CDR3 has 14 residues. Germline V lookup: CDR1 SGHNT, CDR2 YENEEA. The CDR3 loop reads CASSLDNPPYEQYF. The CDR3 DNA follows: TGTGCCAGCAGCTTGGACAATCCCCCCTACGAGCAGTACTTC.

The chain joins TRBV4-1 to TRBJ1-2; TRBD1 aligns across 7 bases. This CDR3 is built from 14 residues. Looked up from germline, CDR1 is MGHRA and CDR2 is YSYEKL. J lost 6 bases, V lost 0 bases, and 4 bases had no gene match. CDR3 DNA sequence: TGCGCCAGCAGCCAAGACAGGGGGGCTGATGGCTACACCTTC. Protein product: CASSQDRGADGYTF.

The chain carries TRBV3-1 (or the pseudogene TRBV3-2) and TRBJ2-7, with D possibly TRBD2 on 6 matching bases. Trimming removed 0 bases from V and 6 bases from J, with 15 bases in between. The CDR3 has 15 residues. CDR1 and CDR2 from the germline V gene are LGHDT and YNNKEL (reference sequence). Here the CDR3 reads CASSQDWRGTREQYF. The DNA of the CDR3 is TGTGCCAGCAGCCAAGATTGGCGCGGGACCCGCGAGCAGTACTTC.

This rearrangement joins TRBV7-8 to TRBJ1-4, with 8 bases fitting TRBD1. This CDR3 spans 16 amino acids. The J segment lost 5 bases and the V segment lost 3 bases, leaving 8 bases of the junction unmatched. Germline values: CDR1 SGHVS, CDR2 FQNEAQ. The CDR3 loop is CASSLGRDRRNEKLFF. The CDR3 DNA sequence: TGTGCCAGCAGCTTGGGCCGGGACAGGAGAAATGAAAAACTGTTTTTT.

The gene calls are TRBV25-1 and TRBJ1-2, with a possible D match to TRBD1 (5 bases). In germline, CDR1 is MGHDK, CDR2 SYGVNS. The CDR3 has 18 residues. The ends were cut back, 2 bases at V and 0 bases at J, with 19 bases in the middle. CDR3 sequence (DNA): TGTGCCAGCAGTGAAACCGGGAAGTGGGGGGATTCTAACTATGGCTACACCTTC. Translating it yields CASSETGKWGDSNYGYTF.

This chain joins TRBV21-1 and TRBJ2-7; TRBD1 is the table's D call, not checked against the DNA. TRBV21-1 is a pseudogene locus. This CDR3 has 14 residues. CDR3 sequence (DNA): TGTGCCAGCACCAAACCGGGACAGACCTACGAGCAGTACTTC. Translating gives CASTKPGQTYEQYF.

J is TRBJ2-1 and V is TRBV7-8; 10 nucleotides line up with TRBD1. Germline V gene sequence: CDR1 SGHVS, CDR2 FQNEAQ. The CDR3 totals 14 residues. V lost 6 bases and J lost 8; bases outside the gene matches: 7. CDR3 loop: CASSLRDRGHEQFF. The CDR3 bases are TGTGCCAGCAGTCTCCGGGACAGGGGCCATGAGCAGTTCTTC.

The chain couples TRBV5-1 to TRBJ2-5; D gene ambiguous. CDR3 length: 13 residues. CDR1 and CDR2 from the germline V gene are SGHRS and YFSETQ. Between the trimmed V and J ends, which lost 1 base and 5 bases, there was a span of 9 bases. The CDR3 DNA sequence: TGCGCCAGCAGCTTGTACAGTGGGGAGACCCAGTACTTC. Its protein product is CASSLYSGETQYF.

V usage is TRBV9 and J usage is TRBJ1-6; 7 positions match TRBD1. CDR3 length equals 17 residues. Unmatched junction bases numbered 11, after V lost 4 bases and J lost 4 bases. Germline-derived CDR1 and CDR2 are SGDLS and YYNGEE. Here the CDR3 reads CASSSPTSGQYNSPLHF. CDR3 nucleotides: TGTGCCAGCAGCTCACCCACCTCGGGACAGTATAATTCACCCCTCCACTTT.

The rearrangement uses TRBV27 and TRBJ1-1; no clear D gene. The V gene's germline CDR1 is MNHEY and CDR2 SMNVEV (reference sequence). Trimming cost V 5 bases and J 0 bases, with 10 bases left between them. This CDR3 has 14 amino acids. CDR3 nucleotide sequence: TGTGCCAGCAGTCCCGGGGTTATGAACACTGAAGCTTTCTTT. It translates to CASSPGVMNTEAFF.

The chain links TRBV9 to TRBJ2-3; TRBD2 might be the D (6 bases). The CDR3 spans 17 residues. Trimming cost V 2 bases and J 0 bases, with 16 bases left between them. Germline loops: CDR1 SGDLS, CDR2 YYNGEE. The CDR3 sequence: CASSVGRRTDSTDTQYF. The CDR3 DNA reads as TGTGCCAGCAGCGTTGGGAGGAGGACTGATAGCACAGATACGCAGTATTTT.

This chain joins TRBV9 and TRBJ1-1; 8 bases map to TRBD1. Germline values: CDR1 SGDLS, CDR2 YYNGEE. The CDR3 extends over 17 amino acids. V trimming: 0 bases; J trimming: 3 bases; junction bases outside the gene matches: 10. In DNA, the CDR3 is TGTGCCAGCAGCGTAGCTGGGGGGCAGGGGGCGGACACTGAAGCTTTCTTT. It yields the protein CASSVAGGQGADTEAFF.

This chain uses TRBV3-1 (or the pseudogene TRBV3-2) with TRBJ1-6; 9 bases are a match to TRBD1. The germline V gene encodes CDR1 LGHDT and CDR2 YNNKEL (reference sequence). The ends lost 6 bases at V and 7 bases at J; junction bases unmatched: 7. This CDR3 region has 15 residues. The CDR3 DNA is TGTGCCAGCAGTCTGCGGGACAGGGCAAATTCACCCCTCCACTTT. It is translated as CASSLRDRANSPLHF.

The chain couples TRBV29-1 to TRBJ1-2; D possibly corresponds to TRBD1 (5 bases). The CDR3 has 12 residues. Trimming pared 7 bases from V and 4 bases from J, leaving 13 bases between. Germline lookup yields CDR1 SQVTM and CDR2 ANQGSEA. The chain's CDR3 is CSAIRGVYGYTF. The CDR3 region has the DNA TGCAGCGCTATCCGGGGGGTCTATGGCTACACCTTC.

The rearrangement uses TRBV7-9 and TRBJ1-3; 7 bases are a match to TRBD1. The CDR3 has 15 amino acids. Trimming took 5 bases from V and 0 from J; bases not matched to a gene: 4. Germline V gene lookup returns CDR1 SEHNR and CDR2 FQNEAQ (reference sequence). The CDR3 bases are TGTGCCAGCAGCCCCGACAGGGCCTCTGGAAACACCATATATTTT. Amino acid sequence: CASSPDRASGNTIYF.

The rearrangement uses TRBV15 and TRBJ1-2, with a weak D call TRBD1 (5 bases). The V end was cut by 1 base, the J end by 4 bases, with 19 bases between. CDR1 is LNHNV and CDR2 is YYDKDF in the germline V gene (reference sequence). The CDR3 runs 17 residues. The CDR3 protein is CATSRGGRRTYSYGYTF. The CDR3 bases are TGTGCCACCAGCAGAGGGGGGAGGAGGACATATAGCTATGGCTACACCTTC. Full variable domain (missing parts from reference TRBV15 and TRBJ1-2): DAMVIQNPRYQVTQFGKPVTLSCSQTLNHNVMYWYQQKSSQAPKLLFHYYDKDFNNEADTPDNFQSRRPNTSFCFLDIRSPGLGDTAMYLCATSRGGRRTYSYGYTFGSGTRLTVV.

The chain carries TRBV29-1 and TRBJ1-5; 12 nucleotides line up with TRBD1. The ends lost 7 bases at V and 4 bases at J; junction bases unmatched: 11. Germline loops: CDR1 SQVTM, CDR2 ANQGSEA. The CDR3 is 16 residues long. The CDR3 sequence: CSAVGTGGFTNQPQHF. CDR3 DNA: TGCAGCGCAGTGGGGACAGGGGGCTTCACAAATCAGCCCCAGCATTTT.

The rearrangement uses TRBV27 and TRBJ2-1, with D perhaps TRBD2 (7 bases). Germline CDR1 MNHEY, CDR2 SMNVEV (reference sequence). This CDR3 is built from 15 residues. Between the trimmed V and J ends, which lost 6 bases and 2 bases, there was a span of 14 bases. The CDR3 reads CASRPLGGAYNEQFF. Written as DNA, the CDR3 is TGTGCCAGCAGACCCTTAGGGGGGGCCTACAATGAGCAGTTCTTC.

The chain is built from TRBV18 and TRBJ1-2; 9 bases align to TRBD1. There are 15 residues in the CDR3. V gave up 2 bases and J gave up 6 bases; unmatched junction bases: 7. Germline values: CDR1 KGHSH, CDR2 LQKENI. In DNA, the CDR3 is TGTGCCAGCTCACCAGGATACAGGGGGCAAGATGGCTACACCTTC. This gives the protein CASSPGYRGQDGYTF. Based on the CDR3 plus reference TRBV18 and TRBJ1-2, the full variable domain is NAGVMQNPRHLVRRRGQEARLRCSPMKGHSHVYWYRQLPEEGLKFMVYLQKENIIDESGMPKERFSAEFPKEGPSILRIQQVVRGDSAAYFCASSPGYRGQDGYTFGSGTRLTVV.

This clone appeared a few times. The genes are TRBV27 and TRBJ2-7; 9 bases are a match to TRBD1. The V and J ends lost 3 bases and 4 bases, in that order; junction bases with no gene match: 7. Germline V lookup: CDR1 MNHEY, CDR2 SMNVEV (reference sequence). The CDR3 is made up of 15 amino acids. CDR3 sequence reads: CASSFSGTGLYEQYF. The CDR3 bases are TGTGCCAGCAGTTTTTCAGGGACAGGGCTTTACGAGCAGTACTTC.

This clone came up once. The CDR3 DNA reads as TGTGCCAGCAGCTTGTTAACTAGCGGGGGCCCAGATACGCAGTATTTT. Encoded protein: CASSLLTSGGPDTQYF. The V and J genes are TRBV5-4 and TRBJ2-3; 11 nucleotides align to TRBD2. Trimming took 1 base from V and 4 from J; bases not matched to a gene: 5. CDR3 length: 16 amino acids. CDR1 is SGHNT and CDR2 is YYREEE in the germline V gene (reference sequence). The full variable domain, rest sourced from reference TRBV5-4 and TRBJ2-3, is ETGVTQSPTHLIKTRGQQVTLRCSSQSGHNTVSWYQQALGQGPQFIFQYYREEENGRGNFPPRFSGLQFPNYSSELNVNALELDDSALYLCASSLLTSGGPDTQYFGPGTRLTVL.

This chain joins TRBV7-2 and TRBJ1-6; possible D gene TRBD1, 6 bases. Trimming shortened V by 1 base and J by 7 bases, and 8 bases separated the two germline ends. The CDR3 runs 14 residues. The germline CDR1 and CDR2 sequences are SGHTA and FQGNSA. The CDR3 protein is CASSLDRVNSPLHF. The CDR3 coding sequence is TGTGCCAGCAGCTTAGACAGGGTCAATTCACCCCTCCACTTT.

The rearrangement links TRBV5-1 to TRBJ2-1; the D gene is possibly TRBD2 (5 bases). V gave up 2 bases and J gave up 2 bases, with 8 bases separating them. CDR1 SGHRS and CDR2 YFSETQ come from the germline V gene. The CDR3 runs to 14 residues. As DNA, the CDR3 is TGCGCCAGCAGCTTAGGAGCGGCCTACAATGAGCAGTTCTTC. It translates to CASSLGAAYNEQFF.

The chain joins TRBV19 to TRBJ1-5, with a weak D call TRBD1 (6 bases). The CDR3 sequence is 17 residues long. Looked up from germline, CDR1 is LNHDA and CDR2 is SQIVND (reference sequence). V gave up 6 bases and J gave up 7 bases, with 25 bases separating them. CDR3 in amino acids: CASSRGQLAQFFQPQHF. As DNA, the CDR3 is TGTGCCAGTAGCCGCGGACAGCTGGCGCAATTCTTCCAGCCCCAGCATTTT.

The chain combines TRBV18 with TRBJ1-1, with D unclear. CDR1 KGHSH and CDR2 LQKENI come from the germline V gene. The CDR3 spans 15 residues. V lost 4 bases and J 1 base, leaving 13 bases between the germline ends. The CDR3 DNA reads TGTGCCAGCTCACACGACATCCAGAGGAACACTGAAGCTTTCTTT. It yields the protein CASSHDIQRNTEAFF. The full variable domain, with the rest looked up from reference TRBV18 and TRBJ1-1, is NAGVMQNPRHLVRRRGQEARLRCSPMKGHSHVYWYRQLPEEGLKFMVYLQKENIIDESGMPKERFSAEFPKEGPSILRIQQVVRGDSAAYFCASSHDIQRNTEAFFGQGTRLTVV.

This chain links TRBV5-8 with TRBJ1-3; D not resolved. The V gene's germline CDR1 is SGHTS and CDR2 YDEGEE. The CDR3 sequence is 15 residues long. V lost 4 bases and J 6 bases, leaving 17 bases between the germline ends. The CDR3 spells CASSNTGDLENTIYF. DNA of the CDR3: TGTGCCAGCAGCAATACCGGGGATCTGGAAAACACCATATATTTT.

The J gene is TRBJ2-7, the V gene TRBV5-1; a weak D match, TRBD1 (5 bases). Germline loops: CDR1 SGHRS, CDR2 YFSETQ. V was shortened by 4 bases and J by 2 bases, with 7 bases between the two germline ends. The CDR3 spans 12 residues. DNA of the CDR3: TGCGCCAGCAGCGCGGACACCTACGAGCAGTACTTC. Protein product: CASSADTYEQYF.

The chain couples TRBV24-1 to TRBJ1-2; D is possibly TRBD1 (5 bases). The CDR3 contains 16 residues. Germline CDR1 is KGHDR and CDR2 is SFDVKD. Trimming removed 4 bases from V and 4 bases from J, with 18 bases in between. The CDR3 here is CATSEAGTRGGYGYTF. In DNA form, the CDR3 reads TGTGCCACCAGTGAGGCGGGGACGCGGGGCGGCTATGGCTACACCTTC.

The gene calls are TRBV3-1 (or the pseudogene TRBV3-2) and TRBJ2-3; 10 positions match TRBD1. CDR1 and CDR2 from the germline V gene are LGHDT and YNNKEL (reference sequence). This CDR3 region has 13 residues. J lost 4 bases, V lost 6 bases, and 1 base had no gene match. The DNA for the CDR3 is TGTGCCAGCAGGGACAGGGGGTCAGATACGCAGTATTTT. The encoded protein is CASRDRGSDTQYF.

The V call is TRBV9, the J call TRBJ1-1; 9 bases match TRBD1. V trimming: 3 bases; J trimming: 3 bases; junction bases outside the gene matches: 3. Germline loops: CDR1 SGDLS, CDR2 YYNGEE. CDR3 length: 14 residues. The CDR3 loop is CASSARQGDTEAFF. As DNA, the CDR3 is TGTGCCAGCAGCGCACGACAGGGGGACACTGAAGCTTTCTTT.